The 23 T cell receptor beta chains listed next were all sequenced from one sample in a study of OX40 agonist ivuxolimab in advanced cancers. Repertoires were generated with immunoSEQ multiplex PCR, while TCRdb's copy carries only in-frame clones and drops some. The table includes some 69,000 clones, around four fifths detected once. The sample here was CD4+ or CD8+ T cells sorted from blood, taken in a trial of the OX40 agonist ivuxolimab. These receptors originate from an adult with an advanced solid tumor such as melanoma, head and neck, liver or kidney cancer.

The chain combines TRBV5-1 with TRBJ2-1; 14 bases map to TRBD2. After removal of 4 bases from V and 6 bases from J, the junction contained 12 bases not matched to a gene. This CDR3 has 18 residues. The germline V gene encodes CDR1 SGHRS and CDR2 YFSETQ. The DNA for the CDR3 is TGCGCCAGCAGCCCAGGGACTAGCGGGAGTTTTATGGGCAATGAGCAGTTCTTC. Its translation is CASSPGTSGSFMGNEQFF.

This clone appeared a few times. J is TRBJ1-2 and V is TRBV5-1; D call uncertain. This CDR3 is 12 amino acids long. Trimming removed 4 bases from V and 8 bases from J, with 12 bases in between. Germline CDR1 reads SGHRS; CDR2 reads YFSETQ. CDR3 residues: CASSPGLEGYTF. DNA of the CDR3: TGCGCCAGCAGCCCGGGCCTGGAGGGCTACACCTTC.

This chain links TRBV6-1 with TRBJ2-7; the match to TRBD1 covers 9 bases. V dropped 7 bases and J dropped 2; count of bases not matched to a gene: 6. Germline V gene sequence: CDR1 MNHNS, CDR2 SASEGT. CDR3 length: 14 amino acids. The chain's CDR3 is CASKLGQGTYEQYF. CDR3 DNA: TGTGCCAGCAAATTAGGACAGGGGACCTACGAGCAGTACTTC.

This sequence joins TRBV2 and TRBJ1-2; D not certain. With 5 bases removed from V and 7 bases from J, the gap between germline ends came to 14 bases. Per the germline V gene, CDR1 is SNHLY and CDR2 is FYNNEI. CDR3 length: 13 amino acids. CDR3 DNA sequence: TGTGCCAGCAGTCGGGGAAGTTTATCTGGCTACACCTTC. This translates into CASSRGSLSGYTF.

The rearrangement joins TRBV5-1 to TRBJ1-1; TRBD1 might be the D (6 bases). The CDR3 is 14 amino acids. CDR1 is SGHRS, CDR2 YFSETQ, per germline. Trimming took off 4 bases at V and 6 bases at J, with 16 bases between the two ends. As DNA, the CDR3 is TGCGCCAGCAGCGTAAACAGGGAGGGGTCTGAAGCTTTCTTT. It is translated as CASSVNREGSEAFF.

The chain couples TRBV28 to TRBJ2-5, with 7 bases fitting TRBD2. The CDR3 consists of 12 residues. Losses at the gene ends were 5 bases for V and 13 bases for J; bases not matched to a gene: 10. CDR1 is MDHEN and CDR2 is SYDVKM in the germline V gene. For the CDR3, the DNA is TGTGCCAGCAGTCTCCCGGGACTAACGACGTACTTC. Residues: CASSLPGLTTYF.

This chain joins TRBV19 and TRBJ1-5, with 7 bases matching TRBD1. This CDR3 has 13 amino acids. Losses at the gene ends were 6 bases for V and 5 bases for J; bases not matched to a gene: 4. Germline CDR1 LNHDA, CDR2 SQIVND (reference sequence). The CDR3 region has the DNA TGTGCCAGTAGCCTCGACAGGGATCAGCCCCAGCATTTT. Translating it yields CASSLDRDQPQHF.

The chain employs TRBV18 and TRBJ2-1; 8 nucleotides match TRBD1. The J segment lost 2 bases and the V segment lost 3 bases, leaving 3 bases of the junction unmatched. Germline V lookup: CDR1 KGHSH, CDR2 LQKENI. The CDR3 is 15 amino acids. The CDR3 nucleotides are TGTGCCAGCTCACCCGACAGGGGAGCCTACAATGAGCAGTTCTTC. This codes for CASSPDRGAYNEQFF.

This chain's CDR3 is CASSYGASNTGELFF. In DNA, the CDR3 is TGTGCCAGCAGTTACGGGGCCTCGAACACCGGGGAGCTGTTTTTT. J is TRBJ2-2 and V is TRBV6-6; perhaps TRBD1 as D (5 bases). Germline CDR1 and CDR2: MNHNY and SVGAGI (reference sequence). The CDR3 consists of 15 residues. V shed 2 bases and J shed 0 bases, with 7 bases lying between them.

This clone has just a few counts. The rearrangement links TRBV6-5 to TRBJ2-7; 7 bases align to TRBD2. CDR1 and CDR2 from the germline V gene are MNHEY and SVGAGI. The junction had 9 bases not matched to a gene; V was cut back by 8 bases and J by 2 bases. This CDR3 spans 14 amino acids. The DNA of the CDR3 is TGTGCCAGCTGTTTTAGCGGGCCTACCTACGAGCAGTACTTC. It yields the protein CASCFSGPTYEQYF.

The CDR3 spells CASRLTENTEAFF. In DNA form, the CDR3 reads TGCGCCAGCAGATTAACAGAGAACACTGAAGCTTTCTTT. V usage is TRBV10-1 and J usage is TRBJ1-1; no firm D call. The CDR3 runs to 13 residues. V lost 6 bases and J 1 base, leaving 9 bases between the germline ends. Germline-derived CDR1 and CDR2 are WNHNN and SYGVQD (reference sequence).

The V call is TRBV19, the J call TRBJ2-5; TRBD2 is a possible D gene (6 bases). Germline V lookup: CDR1 LNHDA, CDR2 SQIVND (reference sequence). This CDR3 comprises 12 residues. CDR3 DNA sequence: TGTGCAACGGCGGGGAATCAAGAGACCCAGTACTTC. Its translation: CATAGNQETQYF.

The J gene is TRBJ2-5, the V gene TRBV7-9; maybe TRBD1 (5 bases). Germline CDR1 reads SEHNR; CDR2 reads FQNEAQ (reference sequence). The CDR3 extends over 14 amino acids. V lost 4 bases to trimming and J lost 4 bases, with 13 bases between them. CDR3 sequence (DNA): TGTGCCAGCAGCTCCAGGGAAACGACAGAGACCCAGTACTTC. Translation: CASSSRETTETQYF.

V usage is TRBV2 and J usage is TRBJ2-4, with TRBD2 matching 7 bases. The V and J ends lost 6 bases and 8 bases, in that order; junction bases with no gene match: 1. The CDR3 has 11 residues. Germline loops: CDR1 SNHLY, CDR2 FYNNEI. CDR3 nucleotides: TGTGCCAGCAGGGGAGGGTACATTCAGTACTTC. Translating it yields CASRGGYIQYF.

The chain joins TRBV7-8 to TRBJ2-4; 8 nucleotides align to TRBD2. The CDR3 spans 15 residues. V lost 2 bases and J lost 0; bases outside the gene matches: 0. The germline gives CDR1 SGHVS, CDR2 FQNEAQ. The CDR3 nucleotides are TGTGCCAGCAGCTTAACTAGCGGAGCCAAAAACATTCAGTACTTC. It is translated as CASSLTSGAKNIQYF.

The chain recombines TRBV6-1 with TRBJ2-7, with 7 bases fitting TRBD1. The CDR3 is made up of 11 amino acids. The germline gives CDR1 MNHNS, CDR2 SASEGT. After removal of 6 bases from V and 5 bases from J, the junction contained 1 base not matched to a gene. CDR3 protein: CASRGQDEQYF. CDR3 bases: TGTGCCAGCAGAGGACAGGACGAGCAGTACTTC.

The genes are TRBV11-2 and TRBJ1-2, with 7 bases fitting TRBD1. The V segment lost 4 bases and the J segment 6 bases; nucleotides outside the gene matches: 5. The germline V gene has CDR1 SGHAT and CDR2 FQNNGV. The CDR3 loop spans 13 amino acids. CDR3 DNA sequence: TGTGCCAGCAGCTCCCGACAGGGTAATGGCTACACCTTC. It specifies CASSSRQGNGYTF.

The DNA of the CDR3 is TGTGCCAGCAGCACCCGGACTAGCGGGCGAAACTACGAGCAGTACTTC. Its translation is CASSTRTSGRNYEQYF. The chain couples TRBV27 to TRBJ2-7, with 11 bases aligning to TRBD2. Unmatched junction bases numbered 10, after V lost 6 bases and J lost 3 bases. CDR3 length: 16 amino acids. In germline, CDR1 is MNHEY, CDR2 SMNVEV (reference sequence).

The chain uses TRBV30 and TRBJ1-5, with D possibly being TRBD1 (6 bases). The CDR3 contains 14 residues. The V gene lost 3 bases and the J gene lost 7 bases, with 16 bases spanning the gap. Germline CDR1 and CDR2: GTSNPN and SVGIG (reference sequence). The CDR3 sequence: CAWSPGAMGQPQHF. CDR3 sequence (DNA): TGTGCCTGGAGCCCAGGGGCGATGGGGCAGCCCCAGCATTTT. Full variable domain (missing parts from reference TRBV30 and TRBJ1-5): SQTIHQWPATLVQPVGSPLSLECTVEGTSNPNLYWYRQAAGRGLQLLFYSVGIGQISSEVPQNLSASRPQDRQFILSSKKLLLSDSGFYLCAWSPGAMGQPQHFGDGTRLSIL.

This clone was found a few times. The CDR3 DNA sequence: TGTGCCAGCAGTCTAGACAGCTCCGCCCGGGGTGATTCACCCCTCCACTTT. As protein: CASSLDSSARGDSPLHF. This sequence joins TRBV11-2 and TRBJ1-6; possibly TRBD1 for D (5 bases). The CDR3 consists of 17 residues. V dropped 6 bases and J dropped 8 bases, with 23 bases sitting between them. Germline V gene data show CDR1 as SGHAT and CDR2 as FQNNGV. The full variable domain, rest sourced from reference TRBV11-2 and TRBJ1-6, is EAGVAQSPRYKIIEKRQSVAFWCNPISGHATLYWYQQILGQGPKLLIQFQNNGVVDDSQLPKDRFSAERLKGVDSTLKIQPAKLEDSAVYLCASSLDSSARGDSPLHFGNGTRLTVT.

J is TRBJ2-7 and V is TRBV5-1; 11 nucleotides align to TRBD2. This CDR3 comprises 17 residues. V gave up 0 bases and J gave up 4 bases; unmatched junction bases: 9. The germline gives CDR1 SGHRS, CDR2 YFSETQ. The DNA of the CDR3 is TGCGCCAGCAGCTTGGCCCCACTAGCGGGAGTAGGGTACGAGCAGTACTTC. Translation: CASSLAPLAGVGYEQYF.

This clone was observed at least ten times. This chain uses TRBV4-1 with TRBJ1-2; TRBD1 matches at 10 bases. Germline V gene lookup returns CDR1 MGHRA and CDR2 YSYEKL. V shed 4 bases, J shed 4 bases, and the junction held 6 bases outside the gene matches. This CDR3 region has 15 residues. The CDR3 nucleotides are TGCGCCAGCAGCCCGCGACAGGGGGCCAGCTATGGCTACACCTTC. Protein product: CASSPRQGASYGYTF.

The J gene is TRBJ2-7, the V gene TRBV19; tentative D call: TRBD2 (5 bases). CDR1 LNHDA and CDR2 SQIVND come from the germline V gene (reference sequence). CDR3 length: 14 amino acids. V was trimmed by 1 base and J by 2 bases, leaving 9 bases between them. The CDR3 loop reads CASSIGSGPYEQYF. DNA of the CDR3: TGTGCCAGTAGTATAGGAAGCGGTCCCTACGAGCAGTACTTC.